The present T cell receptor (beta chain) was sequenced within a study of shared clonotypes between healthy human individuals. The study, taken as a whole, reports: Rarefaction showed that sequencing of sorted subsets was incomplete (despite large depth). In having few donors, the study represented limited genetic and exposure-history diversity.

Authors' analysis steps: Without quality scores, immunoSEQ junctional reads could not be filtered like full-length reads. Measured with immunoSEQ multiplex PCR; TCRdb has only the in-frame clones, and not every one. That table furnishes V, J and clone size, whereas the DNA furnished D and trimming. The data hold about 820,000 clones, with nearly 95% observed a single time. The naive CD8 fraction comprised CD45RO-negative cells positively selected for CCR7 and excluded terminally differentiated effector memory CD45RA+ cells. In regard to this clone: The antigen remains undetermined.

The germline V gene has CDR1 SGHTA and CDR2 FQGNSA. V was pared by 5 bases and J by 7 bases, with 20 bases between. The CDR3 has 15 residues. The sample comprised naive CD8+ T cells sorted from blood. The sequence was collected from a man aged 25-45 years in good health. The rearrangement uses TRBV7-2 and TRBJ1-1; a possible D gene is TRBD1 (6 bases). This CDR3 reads CASSPIIGGQIEAFF. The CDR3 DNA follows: TGTGCCAGCAGCCCCATAATTGGGGGGCAGATTGAAGCTTTCTTT. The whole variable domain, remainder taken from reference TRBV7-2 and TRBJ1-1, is GAGVSQSPSNKVTEKGKDVELRCDPISGHTALYWYRQSLGQGLEFLIYFQGNSAPDKSGLPSDRFSAERTGGSVSTLTIQRTQQEDSAVYLCASSPIIGGQIEAFFGQGTRLTVV.